This T cell receptor beta chain emerged from a study of CD8 T cells in ankylosing spondylitis. Findings and caveats of the study: Seven to nine highly homologous variants made up a TCR beta motif, and this motif appeared characteristic of ankylosing spondylitis blood.

From germline, CDR1 is LGHNA and CDR2 YSLEER. CDR3 length equals 14 residues. V was clipped by 3 bases and J by 6 bases, with 11 bases between them. TCRdb fed the 5' RACE reads into MiXCR, producing one record per CDR3 protein. The sample shows about 500,000 distinct CDR3 sequences, about 5.7% of them seen only once. This clonotype appeared many times. Its specificity is unknown. The sample was blood, either unsorted or a sorted T cell fraction (not recorded which). This chain uses TRBV4-3 with TRBJ2-2; D gene unclear. The sequence came from a male donor with ankylosing spondylitis. CDR3 sequence reads: CASSQVLGSGELFF. For the CDR3, the DNA is TGCGCCAGCAGCCAGGTGTTAGGGTCCGGGGAGCTGTTTTTT.